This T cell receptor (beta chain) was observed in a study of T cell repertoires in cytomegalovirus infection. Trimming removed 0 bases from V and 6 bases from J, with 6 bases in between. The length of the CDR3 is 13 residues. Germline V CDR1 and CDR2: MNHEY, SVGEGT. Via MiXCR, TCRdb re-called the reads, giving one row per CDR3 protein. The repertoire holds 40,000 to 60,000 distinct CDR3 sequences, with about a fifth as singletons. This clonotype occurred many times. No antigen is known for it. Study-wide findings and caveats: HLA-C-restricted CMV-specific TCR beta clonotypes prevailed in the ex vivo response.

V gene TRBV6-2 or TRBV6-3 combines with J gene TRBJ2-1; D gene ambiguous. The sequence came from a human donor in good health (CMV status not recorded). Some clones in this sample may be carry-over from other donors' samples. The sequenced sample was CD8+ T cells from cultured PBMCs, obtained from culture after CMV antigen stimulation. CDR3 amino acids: CASSYSTFNEQFF. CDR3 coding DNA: TGTGCCAGCAGTTACTCTACCTTCAATGAGCAGTTCTTC.